A selection of T cell receptor beta chains follows, all from one sample in a study of blood T cell repertoires in COVID-19. Assay: immunoSEQ multiplex PCR; the TCRdb copy retains only in-frame clones and omits some. The repertoire consists of approximately 210,000 clones, with roughly 87% occurring once and the leading ten covering roughly 7.2%. Sequenced sample: PBMCs or T cells enriched from blood (not recorded which). The receptors shown here come from a man aged 25 to 40 in a cohort exposed to, infected with or recovered from COVID-19 (not recorded which). Each CDR3 is given with its conserved first and last residue. The D gene is left open where the match is weak. Clone size is given for some rows only: seen once, a few or many times, or a class if the clone is expanded.

v_gene: TRBV4-3
abundance: -
len: 16
j_gene: TRBJ1-1
d_gene: TRBD1
CDR3aa: CASSQVRTGSNTEAFF
CDR3nt: TGCGCCAGCAGCCAAGTTCGGACAGGGAGTAACACTGAAGCTTTCTTT

v_gene: TRBV28
abundance: -
len: 14
j_gene: TRBJ2-1
d_gene: TRBD1
CDR3aa: CASSSGQTYNEQFF
CDR3nt: TGTGCCAGCAGTTCGGGACAGACCTACAATGAGCAGTTCTTC

v_gene: TRBV24-1
abundance: -
len: 15
j_gene: TRBJ2-3
d_gene: -
CDR3aa: CATSGTGGGTDTQYF
CDR3nt: TGTGCCACCTCAGGTACAGGGGGGGGAACAGATACGCAGTATTTT

v_gene: TRBV11-2
abundance: -
len: 13
j_gene: TRBJ1-5
d_gene: -
CDR3aa: CASSLSHGQPQHF
CDR3nt: TGTGCCAGCAGCTTATCCCACGGTCAGCCCCAGCATTTT

v_gene: TRBV23-1
abundance: few
len: 14
j_gene: TRBJ1-5
d_gene: -
CDR3aa: CASSSSNRDQPQHF
CDR3nt: TGCGCCAGCAGTAGTTCGAACAGGGATCAGCCCCAGCATTTT

v_gene: TRBV15
abundance: once
len: 15
j_gene: TRBJ2-7
d_gene: TRBD1
CDR3aa: CATSRGTGGLPAQYF
CDR3nt: TGTGCCACCAGCAGGGGGACAGGGGGCCTTCCGGCGCAGTACTTC

v_gene: TRBV28
abundance: -
len: 15
j_gene: TRBJ1-5
d_gene: TRBD1
CDR3aa: CASSSSGTGAGGQHF
CDR3nt: TGTGCCAGCAGTTCCTCCGGGACAGGGGCGGGGGGACAGCATTTT

v_gene: TRBV6-5
abundance: -
len: 15
j_gene: TRBJ1-1
d_gene: -
CDR3aa: CASRSTAGGTAEAFF
CDR3nt: TGTGCCAGCAGAAGTACAGCTGGGGGGACTGCTGAAGCTTTCTTT

v_gene: TRBV6-5
abundance: -
len: 14
j_gene: TRBJ2-7
d_gene: TRBD2
CDR3aa: CASSTGLAGYEQYF
CDR3nt: TGTGCCAGCAGTACGGGACTAGCGGGATACGAGCAGTACTTC

v_gene: TRBV6-2/TRBV6-3
abundance: few
len: 16
j_gene: TRBJ1-2
d_gene: -
CDR3aa: CASSYSVPGLNYGYTF
CDR3nt: TGTGCCAGCAGTTACTCTGTTCCTGGGCTGAACTATGGCTACACCTTC

v_gene: TRBV27
abundance: -
len: 15
j_gene: TRBJ1-1
d_gene: -
CDR3aa: CATISAGATNTEAFF
CDR3nt: TGTGCCACCATATCGGCAGGGGCCACGAACACTGAAGCTTTCTTT

v_gene: TRBV4-3
abundance: -
len: 17
j_gene: TRBJ2-2
d_gene: TRBD1
CDR3aa: CASSQDGGTGSTGELFF
CDR3nt: TGCGCCAGCAGCCAAGATGGTGGGACAGGGAGTACCGGGGAGCTGTTTTTT

v_gene: TRBV3-1/TRBV3-2
abundance: -
len: 16
j_gene: TRBJ2-1
d_gene: -
CDR3aa: CASSRGAGGSYNEQFF
CDR3nt: TGTGCCAGCAGCCGGGGAGCGGGTGGCTCCTACAATGAGCAGTTCTTC

v_gene: TRBV7-6
abundance: -
len: 15
j_gene: TRBJ2-1
d_gene: TRBD2
CDR3aa: CASSSGLADYNEQFF
CDR3nt: TGTGCCAGCAGCTCGGGACTAGCGGACTACAATGAGCAGTTCTTC

v_gene: TRBV6-2/TRBV6-3
abundance: -
len: 13
j_gene: TRBJ1-2
d_gene: -
CDR3aa: CASSPQGNYGYTF
CDR3nt: TGTGCCAGCAGCCCCCAGGGGAACTATGGCTACACCTTC

v_gene: TRBV21-1
abundance: -
len: 13
j_gene: TRBJ2-2
d_gene: -
CDR3aa: CASRTQGFGELFF
CDR3nt: TGTGCCAGCCGCACACAGGGTTTCGGGGAGCTGTTTTTT

v_gene: TRBV3-1/TRBV3-2
abundance: -
len: 16
j_gene: TRBJ1-6
d_gene: TRBD1
CDR3aa: CASSRSMTGLDSPLHF
CDR3nt: TGTGCCAGCAGCCGATCGATGACAGGGCTGGATTCACCCCTCCACTTT

v_gene: TRBV18
abundance: -
len: 13
j_gene: TRBJ1-2
d_gene: -
CDR3aa: CASSPGAYYGYTF
CDR3nt: TGTGCCAGCTCACCGGGCGCATACTATGGCTACACCTTC

v_gene: TRBV25-1
abundance: -
len: 13
j_gene: TRBJ2-5
d_gene: TRBD1
CDR3aa: CASRGDRQETQYF
CDR3nt: TGTGCCAGCAGAGGGGACAGACAAGAGACCCAGTACTTC

v_gene: TRBV19
abundance: -
len: 15
j_gene: TRBJ1-5
d_gene: -
CDR3aa: CASNIGPFSNQPQHF
CDR3nt: TGTGCCAGTAATATTGGGCCTTTTAGCAATCAGCCCCAGCATTTT

v_gene: TRBV5-1
abundance: -
len: 15
j_gene: TRBJ2-7
d_gene: TRBD1
CDR3aa: CASSSGQGWAYEQYF
CDR3nt: TGCGCCAGCAGCTCCGGACAGGGTTGGGCCTACGAGCAGTACTTC

v_gene: TRBV28
abundance: -
len: 12
j_gene: TRBJ1-5
d_gene: -
CDR3aa: CASVQVNQPQHF
CDR3nt: TGTGCCAGCGTACAGGTCAATCAGCCCCAGCATTTT